This T cell receptor beta chain emerged from a study of cytomegalovirus exposure and HLA in healthy donors. The wider study: The study's early data release held tens of millions of unique TCRs from HLA-typed donors. General study findings and limits: Association with HLA alleles at 0.05 false discovery rate was found for around 17,000 TCR beta sequences in a later analysis.

Trimming cost V 0 bases and J 7 bases, with 12 bases left between them. The CDR3 totals 14 residues. Germline CDR1 reads KGHSH; CDR2 reads LQKENI. Primers: 60 Vbeta forward and 13 Jbeta reverse. Profiled with immunoSEQ multiplex PCR; TCRdb holds only in-frame clones, not every one. This sample has about 120,000 clones; 75% to 85% occur once, and the top ten carry about 8.9%. A note on this clone: Its antigen remains unknown.

The sample comprised PBMCs. This chain links TRBV18 with TRBJ1-2; D unresolved. The source of this sequence is a man aged 25-40 years in good health and CMV-seropositive. This CDR3 reads CASSPPMRPGGYTF. In DNA form, the CDR3 reads TGTGCCAGCTCACCACCGATGCGCCCCGGTGGCTACACCTTC. The variable domain in full, completed from reference TRBV18 and TRBJ1-2, reads NAGVMQNPRHLVRRRGQEARLRCSPMKGHSHVYWYRQLPEEGLKFMVYLQKENIIDESGMPKERFSAEFPKEGPSILRIQQVVRGDSAAYFCASSPPMRPGGYTFGSGTRLTVV.